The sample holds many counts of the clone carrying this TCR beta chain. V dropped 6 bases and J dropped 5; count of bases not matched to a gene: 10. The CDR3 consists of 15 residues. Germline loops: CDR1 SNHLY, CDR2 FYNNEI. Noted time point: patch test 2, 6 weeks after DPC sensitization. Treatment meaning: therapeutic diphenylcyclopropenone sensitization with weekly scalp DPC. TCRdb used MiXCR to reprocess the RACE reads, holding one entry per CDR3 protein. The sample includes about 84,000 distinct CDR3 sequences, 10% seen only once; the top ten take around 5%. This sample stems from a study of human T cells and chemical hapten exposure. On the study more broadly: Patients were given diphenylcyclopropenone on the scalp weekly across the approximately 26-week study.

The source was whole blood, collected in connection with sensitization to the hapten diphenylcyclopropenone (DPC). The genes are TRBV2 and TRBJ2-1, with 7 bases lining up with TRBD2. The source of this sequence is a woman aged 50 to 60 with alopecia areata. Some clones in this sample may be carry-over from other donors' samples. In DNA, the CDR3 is TGTGCCAGCAGCTTCGAGCGGGAAGGAAACAATGAGCAGTTCTTC. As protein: CASSFEREGNNEQFF.